This T cell receptor (beta chain) was obtained from a study of shared T cell receptors in the human thymus. Libraries were prepared by immunoSEQ multiplex PCR; TCRdb keeps only in-frame clonotypes and omits some of them. The sample contains roughly 560,000 clones, around 78% of which appear only once. This clone was found a few times. This same sample was also part of a study on human thymus T cells. That study adds: Repertoires from thymus and blood appeared to show biased V and J gene usage.

This clonotype was obtained from a boy younger than two with a congenital heart defect. The sequenced material came from thymocytes.

The CDR3: CASSHPLRGRHGETQYF. DNA of the CDR3: TGCGCCAGCAGCCATCCTCTCAGGGGGCGCCACGGGGAGACCCAGTACTTC. The V call is TRBV4-1, the J call TRBJ2-5; TRBD1 agrees at 8 bases. The CDR3 runs to 17 residues. With V trimmed by 3 bases and J by 5 bases, 14 bases remained unmatched. Germline V lookup: CDR1 MGHRA, CDR2 YSYEKL.